This T cell receptor beta chain was sequenced for a study of CD8+ T cells in alopecia areata. Germline values: CDR1 LNHDA, CDR2 SQIVND (reference sequence). The V gene lost 1 base and the J gene lost 7 bases, with 5 bases spanning the gap. CDR3 size: 13 residues. Study-wide points: Normal-skin resident alphabeta T cells also appear among scalp sample sequences.

Once RNA had been extracted, it was reverse transcribed into cDNA to act as the sequencing template. TCRdb's copy holds only in-frame clones and misses some; the assay was immunoSEQ multiplex PCR. The sample records around 250,000 clones, around 67% being singletons. This clone has a handful of counts. Its antigen is undetermined. The chain combines TRBV19 with TRBJ1-6; D is uncertain. Sequenced here: CD4+ T cells sorted from blood, sampled at week 0. This clonotype originated in a human donor with alopecia areata. The CDR3 DNA reads as TGTGCCAGTAGTATAGGCCCGAATTCACCCCTCCACTTT. Its protein product is CASSIGPNSPLHF.